These 30 T cell receptor beta chains were all obtained from the same sample, sequenced in a study of blood T cells in healthy people across ages. The second PCR ran roughly 6 to 11 cycles with a sample-barcoded 5' primer and J-beta primers. TCRdb recomputed calls from the 5' RACE reads with MiXCR, one row per CDR3 protein. This table holds about 1.4 million distinct CDR3 sequences, 59% found once. The sample consisted of blood. These receptors were taken from a man in his late teens or twenties in good health.

The rearrangement joins TRBV11-2 to TRBJ2-7; 9 nucleotides match TRBD2. Looked up from germline, CDR1 is SGHAT and CDR2 is FQNNGV. The CDR3 has 15 residues. V was pared by 6 bases and J by 5 bases, with 11 bases of the junction left unmatched. The chain's CDR3 is CASSHSGSGRNEQYF. CDR3 DNA: TGTGCCAGCAGTCATAGCGGGAGTGGAAGGAACGAGCAGTACTTC. The variable domain in full, with the rest retrieved from reference TRBV11-2 and TRBJ2-7, is EAGVAQSPRYKIIEKRQSVAFWCNPISGHATLYWYQQILGQGPKLLIQFQNNGVVDDSQLPKDRFSAERLKGVDSTLKIQPAKLEDSAVYLCASSHSGSGRNEQYFGPGTRLTVT.

The chain is built from TRBV5-1 and TRBJ1-4, with 8 bases lining up with TRBD1. Trimming at V came to 4 bases and at J to 8 bases, leaving 10 bases not matched to a gene. Germline V CDR1 and CDR2: SGHRS, YFSETQ. This CDR3 spans 15 amino acids. The CDR3, as DNA: TGCGCCAGCAGCGGCGGACAGGGAATAGGGGAAAAACTGTTTTTT. Translated, it gives CASSGGQGIGEKLFF. The variable domain in full, completed from reference TRBV5-1 and TRBJ1-4, reads KAGVTQTPRYLIKTRGQQVTLSCSPISGHRSVSWYQQTPGQGLQFLFEYFSETQRNKGNFPGRFSGRQFSNSRSEMNVSTLELGDSALYLCASSGGQGIGEKLFFGSGTQLSVL.

Concerning this clonotype: One end of the junction fails to match germline, which may point to a read error. V usage is TRBV25-1 and J usage is TRBJ2-7, with 10 bases aligning to TRBD1. CDR3 size: 15 residues. Per germline, CDR1 MGHDK and CDR2 SYGVNS. CDR3 residues: CAISRFWTGGYEQYF. CDR3 coding DNA: TGTGCCATCAGTAGATTCTGGACAGGGGGCTACGAGCAGTACTTC.

This clonotype has a handful of counts. The chain combines TRBV4-1 with TRBJ2-7; perhaps D is TRBD1 or TRBD2 (6 bases each). This CDR3 has 15 amino acids. Trimming removed 1 base at V and 4 bases at J, with 14 bases between. Germline lookup yields CDR1 MGHRA and CDR2 YSYEKL. CDR3 sequence reads: CASSQARGASYEQYF. The CDR3 bases are TGCGCCAGCAGCCAAGCGAGGGGGGCCTCTTACGAGCAGTACTTC.

This clonotype was observed a handful of times. This chain links TRBV25-1 with TRBJ2-5; D not certain. Trimming left V 2 bases short and J 1 base short, with 11 bases between. The CDR3 contains 15 residues. Germline V gene lookup returns CDR1 MGHDK and CDR2 SYGVNS. CDR3 in amino acids: CASSEPRALQETQYF. CDR3 sequence (DNA): TGTGCCAGCAGTGAACCCCGGGCCCTCCAAGAGACCCAGTACTTC.

This clonotype was counted between two and nine times. The gene calls are TRBV4-1 and TRBJ2-5; the D is unclear. V lost 0 bases, J lost 5 bases, and 10 bases lay in between. CDR1 is MGHRA, CDR2 YSYEKL, per germline. There are 14 residues in the CDR3. CDR3 nucleotide sequence: TGCGCCAGCAGCCAAGAGGTCCTCGGGGAGACCCAGTACTTC. It translates to CASSQEVLGETQYF.

The J gene is TRBJ1-5, the V gene TRBV4-3, with 8 bases matching TRBD1. Trimming took 0 bases from V and 6 from J; bases not matched to a gene: 7. CDR1 is LGHNA, CDR2 YSLEER, per germline. The CDR3 covers 16 residues. In nucleotides, the CDR3 is TGCGCCAGCAGCCAAGATGGGACAGGTAGGGGTCAGCCCCAGCATTTT. It specifies CASSQDGTGRGQPQHF.

The chain uses TRBV3-1 and TRBJ2-7; TRBD1 is a possible D gene (6 bases). V was shortened by 1 base and J by 1 base, with 8 bases between the two germline ends. The CDR3 totals 14 residues. Germline V gene lookup returns CDR1 LGHDT and CDR2 YNNKEL (reference sequence). CDR3 sequence (DNA): TGTGCCAGCAGCCAAGGGGACAAGTCCTACGAGCAGTACTTC. Its protein product is CASSQGDKSYEQYF.

The chain couples TRBV7-2 to TRBJ2-3, with D unresolved. The CDR3 has 13 amino acids. The V end lost 3 bases, the J end lost 6 bases, and 10 bases lay between the germline ends. Germline-derived CDR1 and CDR2 are SGHTA and FQGNSA. The CDR3 DNA reads TGTGCCAGCAGCTTCTGGTGGACGGATACGCAGTATTTT. It is translated as CASSFWWTDTQYF.

This clonotype showed up just a few times. The V call is TRBV29-1, the J call TRBJ2-1; no clear D. V gave up 3 bases and J gave up 0 bases, with 6 bases separating them. Germline CDR1 and CDR2: SQVTM and ANQGSEA. The CDR3 runs to 13 residues. CDR3 sequence (DNA): TGCAGCGTTGAGCGCAGCTCCTACAATGAGCAGTTCTTC. It is translated as CSVERSSYNEQFF.

The rearrangement uses TRBV27 and TRBJ2-1, with 11 bases that match TRBD2. V was clipped by 6 bases and J by 3 bases; unmatched bases: 13. The CDR3 length is 18 residues. CDR1 is MNHEY, CDR2 SMNVEV, per germline (reference sequence). CDR3 in amino acids: CASSTGSLAGGFYNEQFF. DNA of the CDR3: TGTGCCAGCAGCACAGGGTCCCTAGCGGGAGGCTTCTACAATGAGCAGTTCTTC.

This sequence joins TRBV6-5 and TRBJ2-1; 9 positions match TRBD2. Losses at the gene ends were 0 bases for V and 2 bases for J; bases not matched to a gene: 8. Germline CDR1 is MNHEY and CDR2 is SVGAGI. The CDR3 runs 18 residues. Written as DNA, the CDR3 is TGTGCCAGCAGTTACTCCGCGGGGGGGGAGGGCCCCTACAATGAGCAGTTCTTC. It codes for CASSYSAGGEGPYNEQFF.

The V gene is TRBV6-1, the J gene TRBJ2-5, with no clear D. Germline V gene lookup returns CDR1 MNHNS and CDR2 SASEGT. CDR3 size: 12 residues. The V end was cut by 6 bases, the J end by 5 bases, with 10 bases between. CDR3 nucleotides: TGTGCCAGCAGGGCCTTCACCGAGACCCAGTACTTC. The encoded protein is CASRAFTETQYF.

The chain is built from TRBV11-2 and TRBJ2-1, with D unclear. V was trimmed by 0 bases and J by 8 bases, leaving 8 bases between them. CDR1 and CDR2 (germline): SGHAT, FQNNGV. The CDR3 covers 13 residues. CDR3 nucleotides: TGTGCCAGCAGCTTAGATCCAGTCGATGAGCAGTTCTTC. Encoded protein: CASSLDPVDEQFF.

The V call is TRBV10-1, the J call TRBJ2-1; TRBD2 aligns across 13 bases. Trimming at V came to 2 bases and at J to 9 bases, leaving 4 bases not matched to a gene. This CDR3 has 15 residues. In germline, CDR1 is WNHNN, CDR2 SYGVQD (reference sequence). CDR3 in amino acids: CASSERTSGGAEQFF. The CDR3 nucleotides read TGCGCCAGCAGTGAGAGGACTAGCGGGGGAGCTGAGCAGTTCTTC.

This clonotype was observed a few times. The chain combines TRBV29-1 with TRBJ2-4; a weak D match, TRBD2 (6 bases). The CDR3 spans 10 residues. With 5 bases removed from V and 7 bases from J, the gap between germline ends came to 6 bases. In germline, CDR1 is SQVTM, CDR2 ANQGSEA. CDR3 coding DNA: TGCAGCGTTCGGGAGAACATTCAGTACTTC. Translated, it gives CSVRENIQYF. The entire variable domain, with the rest obtained from reference TRBV29-1 and TRBJ2-4, is as follows: SAVISQKPSRDICQRGTSLTIQCQVDSQVTMMFWYRQQPGQSLTLIATANQGSEATYESGFVIDKFPISRPNLTFSTLTVSNMSPEDSSIYLCSVRENIQYFGAGTRLSVL.

V usage is TRBV4-1 and J usage is TRBJ1-1; weak D call: TRBD1 (6 bases). The CDR3 extends over 14 amino acids. CDR1 and CDR2 (germline): MGHRA, YSYEKL. The germline V and J ends were trimmed by 3 bases and 3 bases, with 11 bases remaining between them. The CDR3 is CASSHTHRDTEAFF. The CDR3 coding sequence is TGCGCCAGCAGCCACACCCACAGGGACACTGAAGCTTTCTTT.

V is TRBV5-6 and J is TRBJ2-5, with 7 bases aligning to TRBD1. V shed 4 bases and J 2 bases; nucleotides not matched to a gene: 8. The CDR3 runs to 15 residues. Germline loops: CDR1 SGHDT, CDR2 YYEEEE. Here the CDR3 reads CASSGTVEPQETQYF. DNA for the CDR3: TGTGCCAGCAGCGGGACAGTTGAACCTCAAGAGACCCAGTACTTC.

The chain links TRBV7-9 to TRBJ2-5; D is unresolved. Trimming took off 4 bases at V and 0 bases at J, with 12 bases between the two ends. The CDR3 is 15 amino acids. CDR1 SEHNR and CDR2 FQNEAQ come from the germline V gene (reference sequence). CDR3 DNA sequence: TGTGCCAGCAGCTCGACGGCGACGTACCAAGAGACCCAGTACTTC. Translation: CASSSTATYQETQYF.

The chain employs TRBV6-2 or TRBV6-3 and TRBJ1-1; tentative D call: TRBD1 (5 bases). Trimming shortened V by 0 bases and J by 5 bases, and 13 bases separated the two germline ends. The germline gives CDR1 MNHEY, CDR2 SVGEGT. CDR3 length: 15 residues. Written as DNA, the CDR3 is TGTGCCAGCAGTTACTCTGCGGGGACTGGGACTGAAGCTTTCTTT. Translated: CASSYSAGTGTEAFF.

This chain connects TRBV27 to TRBJ1-4; D is ambiguous. The germline V gene encodes CDR1 MNHEY and CDR2 SMNVEV (reference sequence). The CDR3 loop spans 13 amino acids. V was cut by 2 bases and J by 5 bases, with 6 bases left in between. The CDR3: CASSLILNEKLFF. The CDR3 DNA reads TGTGCCAGCAGTTTAATTCTGAATGAAAAACTGTTTTTT.

J is TRBJ2-7 and V is TRBV29-1; 10 bases line up with TRBD1. Germline CDR1 and CDR2: SQVTM and ANQGSEA. The CDR3 contains 14 residues. Trimming removed 6 bases from V and 1 base from J; junction bases left unmatched: 6. The chain's CDR3 is CSVYWTGGSYEQYF. CDR3 coding DNA: TGCAGCGTGTATTGGACAGGGGGATCCTACGAGCAGTACTTC.

The genes are TRBV27 and TRBJ2-7; D remains ambiguous. The ends were cut back, 0 bases at V and 0 bases at J, with 21 bases in the middle. Germline V CDR1 and CDR2: MNHEY, SMNVEV (reference sequence). The CDR3 is 19 residues long. This CDR3 is CASSLSLLSGARSSYEQYF. The DNA for the CDR3 is TGTGCCAGCAGTTTATCCCTCTTGTCCGGAGCGAGAAGCTCCTACGAGCAGTACTTC.

The chain links TRBV3-1 to TRBJ1-2; 9 bases map to TRBD1. V gave up 0 bases and J gave up 8 bases; unmatched junction bases: 1. Germline CDR1 is LGHDT and CDR2 is YNNKEL (reference sequence). The CDR3 sequence is 13 residues long. CDR3 sequence (DNA): TGTGCCAGCAGCCAAGACGGACAGGGGGGCTACACCTTC. It translates to CASSQDGQGGYTF. The entire variable domain, with the rest obtained from reference TRBV3-1 and TRBJ1-2, is as follows: DTAVSQTPKYLVTQMGNDKSIKCEQNLGHDTMYWYKQDSKKFLKIMFSYNNKELIINETVPNRFSPKSPDKAHLNLHINSLELGDSAVYFCASSQDGQGGYTFGSGTRLTVV.

This clonotype was recorded a few times. In DNA form, the CDR3 reads TGCAGCGTGGGACCGGGACTCAACACAGATACGCAGTATTTT. It encodes CSVGPGLNTDTQYF. The chain links TRBV29-1 to TRBJ2-3; D possibly corresponds to TRBD2 (6 bases). Germline V gene sequence: CDR1 SQVTM, CDR2 ANQGSEA. V was clipped by 6 bases and J by 2 bases, with 15 bases between them. The CDR3 consists of 14 residues.

This clonotype was counted between two and nine times. DNA for the CDR3: TGTGCCATCAGTCGAGATTTTAATCAGCCCCAGCATTTT. Residues: CAISRDFNQPQHF. The gene calls are TRBV10-3 and TRBJ1-5; no definite D call. CDR1 ENHRY and CDR2 SYGVKD come from the germline V gene. V was pared by 5 bases and J by 4 bases, with 9 bases between. The CDR3 spans 13 residues.

CDR3: CSVIDRGKGYEQYF. CDR3 in DNA: TGCAGCGTTATAGACAGGGGGAAAGGGTACGAGCAGTACTTC. The chain recombines TRBV29-1 with TRBJ2-7; 9 bases match TRBD1. V trimming: 5 bases; J trimming: 4 bases; junction bases outside the gene matches: 9. Per the germline V gene, CDR1 is SQVTM and CDR2 is ANQGSEA. CDR3 length: 14 residues.

This clonotype was counted a few times. The chain uses TRBV29-1 and TRBJ1-1; TRBD1 might be the D (6 bases). V gave up 5 bases and J gave up 0 bases, with 13 bases separating them. This CDR3 has 14 residues. CDR1 and CDR2 (germline): SQVTM, ANQGSEA. CDR3 DNA: TGCAGCGTTCGAGGACAGAGGATGAACACTGAAGCTTTCTTT. Encoded protein: CSVRGQRMNTEAFF.

The chain couples TRBV7-2 to TRBJ2-3; TRBD1 aligns across 7 bases. Trimming removed 7 bases from V and 3 bases from J; junction bases left unmatched: 4. Germline V gives CDR1 SGHTA, CDR2 FQGNSA. CDR3 length: 13 residues. The DNA for the CDR3 is TGTGCCAGCAACGACAGGGCGACAGATACGCAGTATTTT. This gives the protein CASNDRATDTQYF.

V usage is TRBV2 and J usage is TRBJ2-1, with 14 nucleotides matching TRBD2. Germline values: CDR1 SNHLY, CDR2 FYNNEI. This CDR3 has 18 residues. The V and J ends lost 7 bases and 3 bases, in that order; junction bases with no gene match: 11. DNA of the CDR3: TGTGCCAGCACCGACGTCAGGACTAGCGGGGGGTTCTACAATGAGCAGTTCTTC. Its translation is CASTDVRTSGGFYNEQFF. The full variable domain, completed using reference TRBV2 and TRBJ2-1, is EPEVTQTPSHQVTQMGQEVILRCVPISNHLYFYWYRQILGQKVEFLVSFYNNEISEKSEIFDDQFSVERPDGSNFTLKIRSTKLEDSAMYFCASTDVRTSGGFYNEQFFGPGTRLTVL.